One and the same sample provided the 22 T cell receptor beta chains below, sequenced in a study of CD8 T cells in ankylosing spondylitis. A single record per CDR3 protein comes from TCRdb applying MiXCR to the 5' RACE reads. This table holds about 420,000 distinct CDR3 sequences, about a fifth found once. These receptors' antigens are unknown. Study-wide results and limits: Within ankylosing spondylitis blood, a TCR beta motif made up of roughly eight highly homologous variants appeared to be characteristic.

Material: blood, either unsorted or a sorted T cell fraction (not recorded which). Source of these receptors: a male donor with ankylosing spondylitis.

This clonotype was detected a few times. The V call is TRBV7-8, the J call TRBJ1-6; a weak D match, TRBD1 (5 bases). The CDR3 has 12 residues. Germline V CDR1 and CDR2: SGHVS, FQNEAQ. The chain's CDR3 is CGAGETSSPLHF. As DNA, the CDR3 is TGTGGGGCGGGGGAGACTAGTTCACCCCTCCACTTT.

This clonotype was observed at least ten times. The chain employs TRBV5-1 and TRBJ2-3; D is uncertain. Trimming removed 0 bases from V and 0 bases from J, with 5 bases in between. The CDR3 contains 14 residues. The germline gives CDR1 SGHRS, CDR2 YFSETQ. The CDR3 DNA reads TGCGCCAGCAGCTTGGTATCTAGCACAGATACGCAGTATTTT. Translation: CASSLVSSTDTQYF.

The chain couples TRBV7-9 to TRBJ2-2; D is unresolved. The V gene lost 1 base and the J gene lost 0 bases, with 6 bases spanning the gap. The CDR3 consists of 15 residues. Germline CDR1 is SEHNR and CDR2 is FQNEAQ (reference sequence). The CDR3 loop is CASSLGPPNTGELFF. CDR3 DNA: TGTGCCAGCAGCTTAGGCCCACCGAACACCGGGGAGCTGTTTTTT.

This clonotype occurred a few times. The chain is built from TRBV7-2 and TRBJ1-3; D ambiguous. The CDR3 length is 15 residues. CDR1 SGHTA and CDR2 FQGNSA come from the germline V gene. The V end lost 1 base, the J end lost 4 bases, and 11 bases lay between the germline ends. The CDR3 sequence is CASSLGSRRGNTIYF. CDR3 nucleotides: TGTGCCAGCAGCTTAGGTTCTCGACGGGGAAACACCATATATTTT. Looking up the rest from reference TRBV7-2 and TRBJ1-3 gives the full variable domain: GAGVSQSPSNKVTEKGKDVELRCDPISGHTALYWYRQSLGQGLEFLIYFQGNSAPDKSGLPSDRFSAERTGGSVSTLTIQRTQQEDSAVYLCASSLGSRRGNTIYFGEGSWLTVV.

The rearrangement links TRBV15 to TRBJ2-2, with 10 bases identical to TRBD2. The J segment lost 5 bases and the V segment lost 5 bases, leaving 5 bases of the junction unmatched. The germline V gene has CDR1 LNHNV and CDR2 YYDKDF (reference sequence). This CDR3 is built from 15 residues. The CDR3 sequence: CATSWLAGETGELFF. CDR3 in DNA: TGTGCCACCAGCTGGCTAGCGGGAGAAACCGGGGAGCTGTTTTTT.

Only a few counts were recorded for this clonotype. The chain uses TRBV12-3 or TRBV12-4 and TRBJ2-5; no definite D call. The CDR3 consists of 12 residues. Trimming removed 7 bases at V and 2 bases at J, with 8 bases between. The CDR3 sequence is CASTRAQETQYF. The CDR3 bases are TGTGCCAGCACCCGGGCTCAAGAGACCCAGTACTTC.

The chain couples TRBV7-2 to TRBJ2-1; D ambiguous. The V gene's germline CDR1 is SGHTA and CDR2 FQGNSA. The V gene lost 8 bases and the J gene lost 0 bases, with 11 bases spanning the gap. There are 14 residues in the CDR3. CDR3 nucleotides: TGTGCCAGCCGCACCAGAAGCTCCTACAATGAGCAGTTCTTC. This encodes CASRTRSSYNEQFF. Drawing the rest from reference TRBV7-2 and TRBJ2-1, the complete variable domain is GAGVSQSPSNKVTEKGKDVELRCDPISGHTALYWYRQSLGQGLEFLIYFQGNSAPDKSGLPSDRFSAERTGGSVSTLTIQRTQQEDSAVYLCASRTRSSYNEQFFGPGTRLTVL.

This clonotype was detected ten times or more. This sequence joins TRBV7-6 and TRBJ2-7; D ambiguous. This CDR3 is 13 amino acids long. Germline lookup yields CDR1 SGHVS and CDR2 FNYEAQ. Deletions cut 4 bases from V and 2 bases from J, with 9 bases between. In DNA form, the CDR3 reads TGTGCCAGCAGCTCAAGGCAAACCTACGAGCAGTACTTC. This codes for CASSSRQTYEQYF.

The V gene is TRBV7-2, the J gene TRBJ2-2; D not resolved. The V and J ends lost 0 bases and 1 base respectively, with 9 bases between them. Per the germline V gene, CDR1 is SGHTA and CDR2 is FQGNSA. The CDR3 length is 16 residues. The CDR3 sequence is CASSLAVTRNTGELFF. CDR3 nucleotide sequence: TGTGCCAGCAGCTTAGCCGTTACAAGGAACACCGGGGAGCTGTTTTTT.

This clonotype was seen ten or more times. The chain has TRBV10-3 and TRBJ2-5, with TRBD2 matching over 11 bases. Germline values: CDR1 ENHRY, CDR2 SYGVKD. The J segment lost 4 bases and the V segment lost 0 bases, leaving 4 bases of the junction unmatched. This CDR3 is built from 16 residues. The CDR3 region is CAISESRLAGPETQYF. The CDR3 nucleotides read TGTGCCATCAGTGAGTCGAGACTAGCGGGACCAGAGACCCAGTACTTC.

This clonotype was seen a handful of times. This chain uses TRBV27 with TRBJ2-5, with 9 bases that match TRBD2. V was clipped by 4 bases and J by 3 bases; unmatched bases: 3. The CDR3 has 14 residues. Germline V gene sequence: CDR1 MNHEY, CDR2 SMNVEV (reference sequence). Here the CDR3 DNA reads TGTGCCAGCAGTTCGACTAGCGGCAAAGAGACCCAGTACTTC. Protein product: CASSSTSGKETQYF.

In its sample, this clonotype was seen a few times. V is TRBV5-5 and J is TRBJ2-5, with 7 bases that match TRBD2. This CDR3 spans 15 amino acids. Per the germline V gene, CDR1 is SGHKS and CDR2 is YYEKEE (reference sequence). The V gene end was trimmed by 4 bases and the J gene end by 1 base; junction bases not matched to a gene: 7. The CDR3 nucleotides are TGTGCCAGCAGCGACCAGCGGGGATCCCAAGAGACCCAGTACTTC. This translates into CASSDQRGSQETQYF.

The chain employs TRBV3-1 and TRBJ1-2; D remains ambiguous. This CDR3 region has 14 residues. The germline V gene encodes CDR1 LGHDT and CDR2 YNNKEL (reference sequence). The ends were cut back, 6 bases at V and 8 bases at J, with 19 bases in the middle. The CDR3 here is CASRGVAGAGGYTF. CDR3 DNA: TGTGCCAGCAGAGGAGTGGCTGGCGCCGGGGGCTACACCTTC.

This chain uses TRBV20-1 with TRBJ2-1; D tentatively reads TRBD1 or TRBD2 (5 bases each). Germline V CDR1 and CDR2: DFQATT, SNEGSKA (reference sequence). V was shortened by 6 bases and J by 3 bases, with 15 bases between the two germline ends. The CDR3 runs 14 residues. The CDR3: CSAAGRVLYNEQFF. Written as DNA, the CDR3 is TGCAGTGCGGCGGGCAGGGTCCTCTACAATGAGCAGTTCTTC.

V and J are TRBV5-1 and TRBJ2-7; perhaps TRBD2 as D (6 bases). V lost 4 bases and J lost 2, with 13 bases in between. The CDR3 is made up of 14 amino acids. Germline CDR1 reads SGHRS; CDR2 reads YFSETQ. CDR3 coding DNA: TGCGCCAGCAGCACGGGACTCAGTACCTACGAGCAGTACTTC. It encodes CASSTGLSTYEQYF.

This clonotype was detected only a few times. This chain uses TRBV29-1 with TRBJ2-7; 9 positions match TRBD1. Trimming at V came to 4 bases and at J to 5 bases, leaving 6 bases not matched to a gene. The CDR3 length is 13 residues. Looked up from germline, CDR1 is SQVTM and CDR2 is ANQGSEA. CDR3 sequence (DNA): TGCAGCGTTGTGGGACAGGGCTTAAACGAGCAGTACTTC. It is translated as CSVVGQGLNEQYF.

This chain uses TRBV7-8 with TRBJ2-1; the match to TRBD2 covers 8 bases. J gave up 8 bases and V 2 bases, and 8 bases lay outside the gene matches. This CDR3 region has 15 residues. Per germline, CDR1 SGHVS and CDR2 FQNEAQ. CDR3 sequence reads: CASSLSGLAMDEQFF. The CDR3 DNA reads as TGTGCCAGCAGCTTATCAGGACTAGCCATGGATGAGCAGTTCTTC.

This clonotype was observed a handful of times. The rearrangement links TRBV7-9 to TRBJ2-2; D call uncertain. Germline V gives CDR1 SEHNR, CDR2 FQNEAQ (reference sequence). The V and J ends lost 1 base and 6 bases respectively, with 12 bases between them. The CDR3 spans 15 residues. In DNA form, the CDR3 reads TGTGCCAGCAGCTTAGTTGGTGGGATCGCCGGGGAGCTGTTTTTT. This translates into CASSLVGGIAGELFF.

This clonotype was found a few times. V gene TRBV29-1 combines with J gene TRBJ2-5, with no clear D. CDR1 and CDR2 from the germline V gene are SQVTM and ANQGSEA. The CDR3 has 10 residues. In nucleotides, the CDR3 is TGCAGTATACGCCAAGAGACCCAGTACTTC. Amino acid sequence: CSIRQETQYF.

This clonotype was found a few times. The V and J genes are TRBV12-3 or TRBV12-4 and TRBJ1-1, with a possible D match to TRBD1 (6 bases). The CDR3 loop spans 13 amino acids. The V end was cut by 5 bases, the J end by 11 bases, with 18 bases between. The CDR3 DNA sequence: TGTGCCAGCAGTCTAAAGCCCGTGGGGGCTGCTTTCTTT. Translating gives CASSLKPVGAAFF.

V and J are TRBV25-1 and TRBJ2-5; TRBD2 aligns across 11 bases. The germline CDR1 and CDR2 sequences are MGHDK and SYGVNS. J was trimmed by 2 bases and V by 5 bases; bases with no gene match: 4. The CDR3 consists of 15 residues. The CDR3 nucleotides are TGTGCCAGCAGTAAGGGACTAGCGGTACAAGAGACCCAGTACTTC. This codes for CASSKGLAVQETQYF.

This clonotype occurred once. The chain links TRBV5-1 to TRBJ2-5; TRBD1 matches at 7 bases. Looked up from germline, CDR1 is SGHRS and CDR2 is YFSETQ. CDR3 length: 15 amino acids. V trimming: 5 bases; J trimming: 2 bases; junction bases outside the gene matches: 9. The CDR3 sequence: CASRPVGTDQETQYF. The CDR3 coding sequence is TGCGCCAGCAGACCCGTTGGGACAGATCAAGAGACCCAGTACTTC.